This T cell receptor (beta chain) was sequenced during a study of T-cell memory formation after mild COVID-19. The length of the CDR3 is 13 residues. Germline V gene sequence: CDR1 KGHSH, CDR2 LQKENI. Each CDR3 protein gets one entry after TCRdb re-called the 5' RACE reads with MiXCR. The sample yields around 420,000 distinct CDR3 sequences, 20% to 25% seen once. In its sample, this clonotype was seen once. At one end, the junction sequence differs from germline, possibly due to a read error. The clonotype originates from an adult woman who had mild COVID-19 (a few samples of this study predate the infection). Cell type and time point are not known. The chain couples TRBV18 to TRBJ2-5, with D perhaps TRBD2 (5 bases). Sequencing was carried out using PBMCs or a T cell subset sorted from them (not recorded which). The DNA of the CDR3 is TGTGCCGGCTCACTTGGACTTCAAGAGACCCAGTACTTC. Translating it yields CAGSLGLQETQYF.